The clone carrying this TCR beta chain was observed many times. This entry comes from a study of T-cell memory formation after mild COVID-19. cDNA libraries for TCR alpha and TCR beta, carrying sample barcodes and UMIs, came from 5'RACE with constant-segment primers. TCRdb fed the 5' RACE reads into MiXCR, producing one record per CDR3 protein. The table lists around 250,000 distinct CDR3 sequences, around 15% of them singletons, with more than 20% in the top ten. Germline CDR1 SGHVS, CDR2 FQNEAQ. This CDR3 is 15 amino acids long. With V trimmed by 1 base and J by 3 bases, 2 bases remained unmatched. This TCR was recovered from a man between 18 and 35 years old who had mild COVID-19 (a few samples of this study predate the infection). Cell type and time point are not known. The rearrangement joins TRBV7-8 to TRBJ2-1; 8 bases are shared with TRBD2. Sequencing was performed on PBMCs or a T cell subset sorted from them (not recorded which). CDR3 in DNA: TGTGCCAGCAGCTTAGTGAGCGGGGGCTACAATGAGCAGTTCTTC. Translated, it gives CASSLVSGGYNEQFF.